This T cell receptor (beta chain) emerged from a study of T cell repertoires in cytomegalovirus infection (dated by TCRdb to the late 2010s). Turning to the overall study: The peptide stimulations were aimed at well-studied HLA-B-restricted epitopes as well as recently identified HLA-C-restricted CMV epitopes, whose presentation resists viral immunomodulation. Donor HLA type was relevant to the analysis, because carriage of CMV infection together with the matching HLA type was indicated by public TCR beta signatures.

For sequencing, an Illumina HiSeq 1500 was employed. TCRdb trimmed the raw reads at Q25, called clones with MiXCR and kept productive beta chains. Here each entry gathers all rows of one CDR3 protein and keeps the most common genes and DNA. The sample table contains fewer than 1,000,000 distinct CDR3 sequences; only one count was recorded for approximately 30% of them. The ten largest clones capture roughly an eighth of the sample. Overall results and qualifications from the work: In both this cohort and an independent cohort of some 350 donors, the cumulative frequency of public TCR beta family members distinguished carriers of CMV infection plus the relevant HLA type. The ex vivo response was dominated by HLA-C-restricted CMV-specific TCR beta clonotypes, which also provided the single most frequent clonotype in two of eight donors.

The treatment or condition label for this specimen denotes: in vitro stimulation with specific CMV peptide epitopes to enrich CMV-specific T cells. From its cysteine to its phenylalanine, the CDR3 spans 13 amino acids. Only the CDR3 region is kept as DNA, spanning 39 bases read in frame from base 1. CDR1 is given as ENHRY and CDR2 as SYGVKD, both from the germline V gene. The V end loses 11 bases and the J end loses 1 base, and a stretch of 12 bases separates them. This clonotype was seen a handful of times. Its binding antigen is unknown. Per-nucleotide qualities are absent, and no much larger clonotype sits a single base away.

The specimen was cultured CD8+ T cells from PBMCs, collected from culture after CMV antigen stimulation. This clonotype originated in a human donor in good health (CMV status not recorded). Some clones in this sample may be carry-over from other donors' samples. Rearrangement joined TRBV10-3 to TRBJ2-1; the D segment might be TRBD1 or TRBD2, since each matches 5 bases. DNA sequence: TGTGCCGCCCGGGACCTGTCCTACAATGAGCAGTTCTTC. This encodes CAARDLSYNEQFF.